The next 27 T cell receptor beta chains were all read from a single sample in a study of blood T cells in healthy people across ages. Primed by a sample-barcoded 5' primer and a J-beta primer mix, a second PCR proceeded for roughly 7 to 11 cycles. Via MiXCR, TCRdb re-called the 5' RACE reads, giving one row per CDR3 protein. The sample consists of 1.5 million to 2 million distinct CDR3 sequences, roughly 32% of them appearing once. Input material: blood. The receptors derive from a young woman in good health.

V and J are TRBV4-1 and TRBJ1-1; 7 nucleotides align to TRBD1. The CDR3 sequence is 16 residues long. The V gene end was trimmed by 2 bases and the J gene end by 1 base; junction bases not matched to a gene: 7. CDR1 is MGHRA, CDR2 YSYEKL, per germline. DNA of the CDR3: TGCGCCAGCAGCCAACCGAAGACAGGGTCGAACACTGAAGCTTTCTTT. Translating gives CASSQPKTGSNTEAFF.

J is TRBJ2-4 and V is TRBV3-1; a possible D gene is TRBD2 (5 bases). The CDR3 is made up of 16 amino acids. Germline loops: CDR1 LGHDT, CDR2 YNNKEL (reference sequence). V lost 4 bases and J 0 bases, leaving 13 bases between the germline ends. The CDR3 DNA follows: TGTGCCAGCAGCCGGAGACTACGCATAGCCAAAAACATTCAGTACTTC. Protein: CASSRRLRIAKNIQYF.

J is TRBJ2-1 and V is TRBV6-2 or TRBV6-3; 9 bases fit TRBD2. The germline V gene has CDR1 MNHEY and CDR2 SVGEGT. Trimming at V came to 2 bases and at J to 0 bases, leaving 14 bases not matched to a gene. The CDR3 loop spans 20 amino acids. The DNA of the CDR3 is TGTGCCAGCAGTTACCCCTTAGCGGGAGTTCCCTGGAGCTCCTACAATGAGCAGTTCTTC. It specifies CASSYPLAGVPWSSYNEQFF.

There are a few counts of this clonotype. The chain recombines TRBV11-2 with TRBJ2-3; possible D gene TRBD1, 6 bases. The CDR3 has 14 amino acids. V lost 2 bases and J 2 bases, leaving 8 bases between the germline ends. CDR1 and CDR2 (germline): SGHAT, FQNNGV. The CDR3 protein is CASSLRQVTDTQYF. The CDR3 DNA is TGTGCCAGCAGCTTAAGACAGGTCACAGATACGCAGTATTTT.

The chain uses TRBV2 and TRBJ2-5; D remains ambiguous. V was trimmed by 7 bases and J by 0 bases, leaving 3 bases between them. Germline CDR1 SNHLY, CDR2 FYNNEI. The CDR3 contains 11 residues. In nucleotides, the CDR3 is TGTGCCAGCATGTACCAAGAGACCCAGTACTTC. Protein sequence: CASMYQETQYF.

The sample holds many counts of this clonotype. The chain carries TRBV5-1 and TRBJ2-5, with TRBD1 as a possible D gene (6 bases). Germline assignment: CDR1 SGHRS and CDR2 YFSETQ. The CDR3 runs to 16 residues. Trimming pared 0 bases from V and 2 bases from J, leaving 14 bases between. The CDR3 loop reads CASSLVGRQVQETQYF. The CDR3 DNA reads TGCGCCAGCAGCTTGGTGGGACGACAGGTTCAAGAGACCCAGTACTTC.

This clonotype showed up just a few times. The chain has TRBV7-3 and TRBJ2-1, with TRBD2 matching 14 bases. Germline assignment: CDR1 SGHTA and CDR2 FQGTGA. CDR3 length: 19 residues. Trimming removed 5 bases from V and 6 bases from J; junction bases left unmatched: 15. For the CDR3, the DNA is TGTGCCAGCAGCACCATCCCCGGGACTAGCGGGGGCTCTACCAATGAGCAGTTCTTC. It yields the protein CASSTIPGTSGGSTNEQFF.

The sample holds a few counts of this clonotype. This chain joins TRBV18 and TRBJ1-5; 10 nucleotides agree with TRBD1. The V gene's germline CDR1 is KGHSH and CDR2 LQKENI. After removal of 2 bases from V and 3 bases from J, the junction contained 4 bases not matched to a gene. This CDR3 comprises 16 residues. Here the CDR3 DNA reads TGTGCCAGCTCACCAGCGGGGACAGGGGTCAATCAGCCCCAGCATTTT. Translation: CASSPAGTGVNQPQHF. Together with reference TRBV18 and TRBJ1-5, the CDR3 gives the full variable domain: NAGVMQNPRHLVRRRGQEARLRCSPMKGHSHVYWYRQLPEEGLKFMVYLQKENIIDESGMPKERFSAEFPKEGPSILRIQQVVRGDSAAYFCASSPAGTGVNQPQHFGDGTRLSIL.

This clonotype was seen only a few times. V gene TRBV4-2 combines with J gene TRBJ1-2; perhaps TRBD1 as D (5 bases). This CDR3 is 17 amino acids long. V was trimmed by 0 bases and J by 4 bases, leaving 18 bases between them. The germline V gene encodes CDR1 LGHNA and CDR2 YNFKEQ. The CDR3 loop is CASSQDRSQGLGYGYTF. For the CDR3, the DNA is TGTGCCAGCAGCCAAGATAGATCCCAGGGCCTCGGCTATGGCTACACCTTC.

Regarding this clonotype: A junction end diverges from the germline sequence, so it may reflect a read error. The V and J genes are TRBV9 and TRBJ2-7, with D unresolved. Germline CDR1 is SGDLS and CDR2 is YYNGEE. The CDR3 contains 14 residues. The CDR3 region has the DNA TGTGCCGGCAGCTTCCGACGTATATCCTACGAGCAGTACTTC. Translated: CAGSFRRISYEQYF. The full variable domain, completed using reference TRBV9 and TRBJ2-7, is DSGVTQTPKHLITATGQRVTLRCSPRSGDLSVYWYQQSLDQGLQFLIQYYNGEERAKGNILERFSAQQFPDLHSELNLSSLELGDSALYFCAGSFRRISYEQYFGPGTRLTVT.

Only a few counts were recorded for this clonotype. This chain connects TRBV11-2 to TRBJ2-7, with 7 bases identical to TRBD2. The germline CDR1 and CDR2 sequences are SGHAT and FQNNGV. This CDR3 has 15 amino acids. The ends lost 2 bases at V and 5 bases at J; junction bases unmatched: 9. Here the CDR3 DNA reads TGTGCCAGCAGCTTAATGGGGGGGAAGGTCCACGAGCAGTACTTC. This gives the protein CASSLMGGKVHEQYF.

This clonotype has a handful of counts. V is TRBV15 and J is TRBJ1-4, with D maybe TRBD1 (5 bases). The CDR3 has 17 amino acids. CDR1 and CDR2 (germline): LNHNV, YYDKDF (reference sequence). The ends were cut back, 4 bases at V and 4 bases at J, with 19 bases in the middle. Here the CDR3 DNA reads TGTGCCACCAGCAAAACGGGACGGAGCAGACGTAATGAAAAACTGTTTTTT. Its translation: CATSKTGRSRRNEKLFF.

The J gene is TRBJ2-3, the V gene TRBV5-1; tentatively, D is TRBD1 (6 bases). The CDR3 consists of 19 residues. Looked up from germline, CDR1 is SGHRS and CDR2 is YFSETQ. V was cut by 0 bases and J by 1 base, with 21 bases left in between. The DNA of the CDR3 is TGCGCCAGCAGCTTGGAGGCAGGGGCCAAATCAATTCGCACAGATACGCAGTATTTT. This encodes CASSLEAGAKSIRTDTQYF.

The chain employs TRBV4-1 and TRBJ1-1; D is unclear. V lost 6 bases to trimming and J lost 0 bases, with 14 bases between them. Germline CDR1 and CDR2: MGHRA and YSYEKL. CDR3 length: 15 amino acids. CDR3 loop: CASSYSRHLNTEAFF. Written as DNA, the CDR3 is TGCGCCAGCAGTTACTCGAGACATTTGAACACTGAAGCTTTCTTT.

As regards this clonotype: Mismatch with germline at one junction end may stem from a read error. The J gene is TRBJ1-2, the V gene TRBV4-1, with D possibly TRBD1 on 6 matching bases. Germline CDR1 MGHRA, CDR2 YSYEKL. This CDR3 has 15 residues. CDR3 amino acids: CASSQAGGQLYGCTF. The CDR3, as DNA: TGCGCCAGCAGCCAAGCTGGAGGACAGCTTTATGGCTGCACCTTC.

The chain carries TRBV11-3 and TRBJ2-1, with TRBD1 identical over 10 bases. Germline trimming cut 3 bases from V and 8 bases from J; bases unmatched to any gene: 7. Germline V gene data show CDR1 as SGHNT and CDR2 as YENEEA. CDR3 size: 15 residues. This CDR3 is CASSFGGQGGDEQFF. CDR3 coding DNA: TGTGCCAGCAGCTTTGGCGGACAGGGGGGTGATGAGCAGTTCTTC.

On this clonotype itself: This sequence may be a read error, since a much larger clone differs from it by one base. V is TRBV20-1 and J is TRBJ2-1; possible D gene TRBD2, 5 bases. The germline CDR1 and CDR2 sequences are DFQATT and SNEGSKA (reference sequence). The CDR3 has 13 amino acids. The CDR3 loop is CSARTPTYNEQFF. CDR3 in DNA: TGCAGCGCCCGGACTCCCACCTACAATGAGCAGTTCTTC.

This clonotype was seen only a few times. V usage is TRBV6-5 and J usage is TRBJ2-5, with 7 bases lining up with TRBD1. The end of the DNA is better explained by TRBJ2-7, so the J call may be wrong. The CDR3 totals 16 residues. The germline CDR1 and CDR2 sequences are MNHEY and SVGAGI. DNA for the CDR3: TGTGCCAGCAGTACTCCCCGGGACAGAAACCCCTACGAGCAGTACTTC. Its translation: CASSTPRDRNPYEQYF.

This clonotype has just one count. CDR3 loop: CASGCLTDTQYF. DNA for the CDR3: TGTGCCAGCGGGTGCCTCACAGATACGCAGTATTTT. The chain links TRBV11-2 to TRBJ2-3; no definite D call. V shed 8 bases and J shed 2 bases, with 8 bases lying between them. The CDR3 loop spans 12 amino acids. Germline V gene sequence: CDR1 SGHAT, CDR2 FQNNGV.

The rearrangement joins TRBV29-1 to TRBJ1-1, with D possibly being TRBD1 (5 bases). CDR3 length: 12 amino acids. The V gene's germline CDR1 is SQVTM and CDR2 ANQGSEA. Trimming took 7 bases from V and 4 from J, leaving 13 bases between them. The CDR3 protein is CSAAQGTTEAFF. The CDR3 DNA sequence: TGCAGCGCCGCGCAGGGCACCACTGAAGCTTTCTTT.

This clonotype was seen a single time. This chain connects TRBV27 to TRBJ2-1; D possibly corresponds to TRBD2 (6 bases). Looked up from germline, CDR1 is MNHEY and CDR2 is SMNVEV (reference sequence). The CDR3 is 15 residues long. The germline V and J ends were trimmed by 3 bases and 2 bases, with 11 bases remaining between them. The CDR3: CASSLVGRTYNEQFF. The CDR3 DNA is TGTGCCAGCAGTTTGGTGGGGAGGACCTACAATGAGCAGTTCTTC.

The rearrangement uses TRBV7-2 and TRBJ1-2; D possibly corresponds to TRBD1 (6 bases). V lost 2 bases, J lost 4 bases, and 14 bases lay in between. This CDR3 contains 15 residues. Looked up from germline, CDR1 is SGHTA and CDR2 is FQGNSA. As DNA, the CDR3 is TGTGCCAGCAGCTTAATTGGACAGCAGGCCTATGGCTACACCTTC. Translating gives CASSLIGQQAYGYTF.

This chain joins TRBV25-1 and TRBJ2-1, with 9 nucleotides matching TRBD1. Germline V lookup: CDR1 MGHDK, CDR2 SYGVNS. Unmatched junction bases numbered 9, after V lost 7 bases and J lost 5 bases. The CDR3 contains 15 residues. Written as DNA, the CDR3 is TGTGCCAGCATGTTCGGGGGACAGGGCCACAATGAGCAGTTCTTC. Translation gives CASMFGGQGHNEQFF.

This clonotype turned up a few times. This chain links TRBV20-1 with TRBJ2-5; no firm D call. V was pared by 0 bases and J by 1 base, with 12 bases between. This CDR3 has 15 residues. CDR1 DFQATT and CDR2 SNEGSKA come from the germline V gene (reference sequence). The CDR3 sequence is CSARDTYRIQETQYF. The DNA of the CDR3 is TGCAGTGCTAGAGATACTTACAGAATCCAAGAGACCCAGTACTTC.

The chain combines TRBV2 with TRBJ1-4, with D possibly being TRBD1 (5 bases). This CDR3 comprises 14 residues. Germline loops: CDR1 SNHLY, CDR2 FYNNEI. The V and J ends lost 2 bases and 5 bases respectively, with 9 bases between them. The CDR3 loop is CASSERAGNEKLFF. The CDR3 coding sequence is TGTGCCAGCAGTGAACGGGCAGGGAATGAAAAACTGTTTTTT.

This clonotype has more than one count but fewer than ten. At one of its ends the junction is not consistent with the germline gene, which may arise from a read error. This chain links TRBV7-3 with TRBJ2-3; D is perhaps TRBD1 (5 bases). This CDR3 contains 17 residues. Germline CDR1 is SGHTA and CDR2 is FQGTGA. The CDR3 region is CAGSLAPIRVGTDTQYF. The CDR3 DNA is TGTGCCGGCAGCTTAGCCCCGATCAGGGTAGGCACAGATACGCAGTATTTT.

This clonotype was picked up a small number of times. The chain uses TRBV27 and TRBJ2-2; D gene unclear. The CDR3 runs to 17 residues. V was clipped by 4 bases and J by 2 bases, with 17 bases between them. The V gene's germline CDR1 is MNHEY and CDR2 SMNVEV (reference sequence). The DNA of the CDR3 is TGTGCCAGCAGTTGGGCGGAAGCATCCACTAACACCGGGGAGCTGTTTTTT. Translation: CASSWAEASTNTGELFF.